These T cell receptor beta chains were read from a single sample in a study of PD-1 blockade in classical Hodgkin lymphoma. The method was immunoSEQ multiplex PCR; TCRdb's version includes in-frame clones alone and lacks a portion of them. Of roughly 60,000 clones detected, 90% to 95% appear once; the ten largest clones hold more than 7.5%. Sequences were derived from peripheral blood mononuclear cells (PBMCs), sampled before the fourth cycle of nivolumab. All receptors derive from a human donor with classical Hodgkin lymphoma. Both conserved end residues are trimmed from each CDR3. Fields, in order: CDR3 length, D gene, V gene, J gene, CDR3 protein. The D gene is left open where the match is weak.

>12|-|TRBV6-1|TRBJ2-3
ASSQSGGTDTQY
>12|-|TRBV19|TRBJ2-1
ASSTGRSGNEQF
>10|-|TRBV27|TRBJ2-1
ASSLRSNEQF
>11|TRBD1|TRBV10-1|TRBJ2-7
ASSMTGVYEQY
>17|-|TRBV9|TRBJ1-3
ASSVVWQGRVRSGNTIY
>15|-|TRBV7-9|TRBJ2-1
ASSLRPAGSYHNEQF
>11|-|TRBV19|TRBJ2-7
ASSIGLGTEQY
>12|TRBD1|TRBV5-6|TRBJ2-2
ASSLQGVTGELF
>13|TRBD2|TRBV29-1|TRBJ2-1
SVEKPAGIRNEQF
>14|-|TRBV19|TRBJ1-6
ASSIGGRSYNSPLH
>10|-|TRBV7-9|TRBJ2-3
ASSYLGDTQY
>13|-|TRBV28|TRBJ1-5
ASSPGVGGNQPQH
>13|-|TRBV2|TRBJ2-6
ASLAPETGANVLT
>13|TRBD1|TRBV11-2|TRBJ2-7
ASSRLDRGPYEQY
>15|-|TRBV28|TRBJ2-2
ASSLLAWGRPGGELF
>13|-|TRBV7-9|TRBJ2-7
ASSPLGRRTYEQY
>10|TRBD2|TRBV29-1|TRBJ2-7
SVGSGRGEQY
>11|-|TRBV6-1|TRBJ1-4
ASSDAGTEKLF
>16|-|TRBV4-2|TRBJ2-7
ASSQLTTGFREFYEQY
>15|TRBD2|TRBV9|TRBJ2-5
ASSATSGRAAGETQY
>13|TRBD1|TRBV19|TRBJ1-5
ATAGGPFMNQPQH
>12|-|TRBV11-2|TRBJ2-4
ASSLVAEGNIQY
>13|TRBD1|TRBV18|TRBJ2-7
ASSPWDSSSYEQY
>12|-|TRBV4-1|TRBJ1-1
ASSQDRGGTEAF
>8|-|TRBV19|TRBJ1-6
ASRPSPLH
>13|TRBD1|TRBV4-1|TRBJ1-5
ASSQGGQAGQPQH
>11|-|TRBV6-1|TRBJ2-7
ASDEPGTYEQY
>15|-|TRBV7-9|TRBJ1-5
ASSSLSAGQPDQPQH
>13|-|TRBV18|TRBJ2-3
ASSPDSPSTDTQY
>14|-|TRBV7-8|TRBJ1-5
ASSSLQGYSNQPQH
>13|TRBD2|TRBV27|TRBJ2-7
ASSLAGGLGREQY
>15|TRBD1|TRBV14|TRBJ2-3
ASSHIPDRGATDTQY
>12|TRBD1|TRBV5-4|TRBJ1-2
ASSFTGDGYGYT
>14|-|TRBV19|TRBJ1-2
ASSNSVGKVPGGYT
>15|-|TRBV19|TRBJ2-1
ASSIDPHSSSYNEQF
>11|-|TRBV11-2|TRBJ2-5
ASRGFPQETQY
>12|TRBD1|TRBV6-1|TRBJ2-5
ASQTGTLEETQY
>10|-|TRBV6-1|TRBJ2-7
ASSAWGYEQY
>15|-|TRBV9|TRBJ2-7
ASSFPWGWAGWYEQY
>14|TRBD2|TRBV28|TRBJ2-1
ASSRPRLAVYNEQF
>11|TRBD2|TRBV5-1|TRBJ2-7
ASSSSGIYEQY
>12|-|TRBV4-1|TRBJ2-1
ASSQVGGYNEQF
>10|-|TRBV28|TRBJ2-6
ASSSFSDVLT
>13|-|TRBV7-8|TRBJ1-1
ASSLGAGRNTEAF
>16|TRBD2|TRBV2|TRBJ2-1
ASSETLSLAGRWNEQF
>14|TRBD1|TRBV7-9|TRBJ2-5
ASSLADRVAQETQY
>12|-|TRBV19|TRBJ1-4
ASSISREVGKLF
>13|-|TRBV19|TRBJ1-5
ASSDGAGGNQPQH
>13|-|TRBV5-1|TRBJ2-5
ASSFGGPVQETQY
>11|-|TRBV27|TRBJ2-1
ASRPGRYNEQF
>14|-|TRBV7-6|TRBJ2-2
ASSLESAANTGELF
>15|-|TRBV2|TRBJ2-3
ASSEARLRGATDTQY
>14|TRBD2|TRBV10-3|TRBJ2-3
AISEWTSGSTDTQY
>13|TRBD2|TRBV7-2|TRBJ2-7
ASSLVAGVPGEQY